A selection of T cell receptor beta chains follows, all from one sample in a study of T-cell reconstitution after alpha-beta-depleted transplantation in children. TCRdb recomputed calls from the PCR reads with MiXCR, one row per CDR3 protein. This table holds about 260,000 distinct CDR3 sequences, 6.5% to 10% found once. The source was PBMCs, mostly from graft donor cells, collected 180 days after TCRalphabeta/CD19-depleted stem cell transplant. Every receptor here comes from a male patient between 10 and 17 years old who had a stem cell transplant for acute lymphoblastic leukemia, so the T cells may come from the graft donor. Both conserved end residues are part of each CDR3. D genes are given only for firm matches. A clone size is listed for some rows: how often the clone was seen (once, few, many), or a class if it is expanded.

CDR3 protein: CASSLVAGGRWTGELFF
CDR3 DNA: TGTGCCAGCAGCTTAGTTGCGGGGGGGCGGTGGACCGGGGAGCTGTTTTTT
J gene: TRBJ2-2
V gene: TRBV7-2
D gene: TRBD2
clone size: NA

CDR3 protein: CASSKTGINQPQHF
CDR3 DNA: TGTGCCAGTAGTAAGACAGGGATCAATCAGCCCCAGCATTTT
J gene: TRBJ1-5
V gene: TRBV19
D gene: TRBD1
clone size: many

CDR3 protein: CASSDPIQGGRTDTQYF
CDR3 DNA: TGTGCCAGCAGTGACCCAATACAGGGAGGGAGGACAGATACGCAGTATTTT
J gene: TRBJ2-3
V gene: TRBV2
D gene: NA
clone size: many

CDR3 protein: CASSQGSGSGSYEQYF
CDR3 DNA: TGCGCCAGCAGCCAAGGTTCGGGTTCTGGGTCCTACGAGCAGTACTTC
J gene: TRBJ2-7
V gene: TRBV4-1
D gene: NA
clone size: many

CDR3 protein: CASSQSQANQPQHF
CDR3 DNA: TGTGCCAGCAGCCAATCCCAGGCTAATCAGCCCCAGCATTTT
J gene: TRBJ1-5
V gene: TRBV3-1
D gene: NA
clone size: NA

CDR3 protein: CSGGRGTNTEAFF
CDR3 DNA: TGCAGTGGGGGGAGAGGGACGAACACTGAAGCTTTCTTT
J gene: TRBJ1-1
V gene: TRBV20-1
D gene: NA
clone size: NA

CDR3 protein: CASSQGTAVLGNQPQHF
CDR3 DNA: TGCGCCAGCAGCCAAGGGACAGCAGTCTTGGGCAATCAGCCCCAGCATTTT
J gene: TRBJ1-5
V gene: TRBV4-1
D gene: NA
clone size: few

CDR3 protein: CASRHVDNTEAFF
CDR3 DNA: TGTGCCAGCAGACACGTAGATAACACTGAAGCTTTCTTT
J gene: TRBJ1-1
V gene: TRBV21-1
D gene: NA
clone size: NA

CDR3 protein: CASSIQGRNTEAFF
CDR3 DNA: TGTGCCAGCAGTATACAGGGAAGGAACACTGAAGCTTTCTTT
J gene: TRBJ1-1
V gene: TRBV6-5
D gene: NA
clone size: many

CDR3 protein: CSAAAAHGQYF
CDR3 DNA: TGCAGTGCTGCAGCCGCTCATGGGCAGTACTTC
J gene: TRBJ2-7
V gene: TRBV29-1
D gene: NA
clone size: many

CDR3 protein: CATSRDLGGDTDTQYF
CDR3 DNA: TGTGCCACCAGCAGAGATTTAGGCGGGGACACAGATACGCAGTATTTT
J gene: TRBJ2-3
V gene: TRBV15
D gene: NA
clone size: many

CDR3 protein: CASSSIPGGYNEQFF
CDR3 DNA: TGTGCCAGCAGCTCCATCCCGGGGGGCTACAATGAGCAGTTCTTC
J gene: TRBJ2-1
V gene: TRBV7-9
D gene: TRBD2
clone size: many

CDR3 protein: CASTHRGTGELFF
CDR3 DNA: TGTGCCAGCACCCACCGGGGGACCGGGGAGCTGTTTTTT
J gene: TRBJ2-2
V gene: TRBV3-1
D gene: NA
clone size: many

CDR3 protein: CASSTLAGPGGEQYF
CDR3 DNA: TGTGCCAGCAGCACACTAGCGGGGCCCGGGGGGGAGCAGTACTTC
J gene: TRBJ2-7
V gene: TRBV7-6
D gene: TRBD2
clone size: many

CDR3 protein: CSASRTSGGEQYF
CDR3 DNA: TGCAGTGCTAGTCGGACTAGCGGGGGCGAGCAGTACTTC
J gene: TRBJ2-7
V gene: TRBV20-1
D gene: TRBD2
clone size: many

CDR3 protein: CASTRARGNTEAFF
CDR3 DNA: TGTGCCAGCACCCGCGCACGGGGGAACACTGAAGCTTTCTTT
J gene: TRBJ1-1
V gene: TRBV7-9
D gene: NA
clone size: many

CDR3 protein: CASSQVDRGTYTF
CDR3 DNA: TGTGCCAGCAGCCAAGTGGACAGGGGGACCTACACCTTC
J gene: TRBJ1-2
V gene: TRBV4-2
D gene: TRBD1
clone size: many

CDR3 protein: CASSSGQRELESYEQYF
CDR3 DNA: TGCGCCAGCAGCTCTGGCCAGCGGGAGTTGGAGTCCTACGAGCAGTACTTC
J gene: TRBJ2-7
V gene: TRBV5-1
D gene: TRBD2
clone size: NA

CDR3 protein: CSAREWTSLPSYNEQFF
CDR3 DNA: TGCAGTGCTAGAGAGTGGACTAGCCTCCCCTCCTACAATGAGCAGTTCTTC
J gene: TRBJ2-1
V gene: TRBV20-1
D gene: TRBD2
clone size: many

CDR3 protein: CASAGAGSGANVLTF
CDR3 DNA: TGTGCCAGCGCGGGAGCTGGCTCTGGGGCCAACGTCCTGACTTTC
J gene: TRBJ2-6
V gene: TRBV2
D gene: TRBD2
clone size: many

CDR3 protein: CSASRYNEQFF
CDR3 DNA: TGCAGTGCTAGTCGTTACAATGAGCAGTTCTTC
J gene: TRBJ2-1
V gene: TRBV20-1
D gene: NA
clone size: many

CDR3 protein: CSVWYSLYNEQFF
CDR3 DNA: TGCAGCGTTTGGTACTCCCTCTACAATGAGCAGTTCTTC
J gene: TRBJ2-1
V gene: TRBV29-1
D gene: NA
clone size: many

CDR3 protein: CSAPPGQSMNTEAFF
CDR3 DNA: TGCAGTGCTCCCCCCGGACAGAGCATGAACACTGAAGCTTTCTTT
J gene: TRBJ1-1
V gene: TRBV20-1
D gene: NA
clone size: many

CDR3 protein: CASSQVMPAMNTEAFF
CDR3 DNA: TGTGCCAGCAGCCAAGTCATGCCGGCCATGAACACTGAAGCTTTCTTT
J gene: TRBJ1-1
V gene: TRBV4-2
D gene: NA
clone size: NA

CDR3 protein: CSARDTGTSSNYGYTF
CDR3 DNA: TGCAGTGCTAGAGATACCGGGACAAGCTCCAACTATGGCTACACCTTC
J gene: TRBJ1-2
V gene: TRBV20-1
D gene: NA
clone size: many

CDR3 protein: CASSLKRGETQYF
CDR3 DNA: TGTGCCAGCAGTTTAAAGCGCGGAGAGACCCAGTACTTC
J gene: TRBJ2-5
V gene: TRBV12-3/TRBV12-4
D gene: NA
clone size: many

CDR3 protein: CASSQFSGGSYEQYF
CDR3 DNA: TGTGCCAGCAGCCAATTTAGCGGGGGCTCCTACGAGCAGTACTTC
J gene: TRBJ2-7
V gene: TRBV4-2
D gene: TRBD2
clone size: few

CDR3 protein: CASSSGEVDTQYF
CDR3 DNA: TGTGCCAGCAGCTCGGGGGAGGTAGATACGCAGTATTTT
J gene: TRBJ2-3
V gene: TRBV9
D gene: NA
clone size: NA

CDR3 protein: CASSWGPLTEAFF
CDR3 DNA: TGTGCCAGCAGCTGGGGCCCTCTCACTGAAGCTTTCTTT
J gene: TRBJ1-1
V gene: TRBV7-8
D gene: NA
clone size: many